This entry features one T cell receptor beta chain sequence. 60 Vbeta and 13 Jbeta primers were used in PCR. Assay used: immunoSEQ multiplex PCR; TCRdb lists only in-frame clones, some missing. The sample carries about 85,000 clones, under 80% recorded once. With 4 bases clipped from V and 7 bases from J, the junction kept 8 bases outside the gene matches. The CDR3 runs to 17 residues. Germline loops: CDR1 SGHNT, CDR2 YYREEE (reference sequence). This specimen comes from a study of cytomegalovirus exposure and HLA in healthy donors. This chain joins TRBV5-4 and TRBJ2-1, with 16 bases aligning to TRBD2. The sequencing input was PBMCs. This clonotype was sampled from a boy between 10 and 17 years old in good health and CMV-seronegative. The CDR3 region is CASSPGTSGRAGNEQFF. The CDR3 DNA reads as TGTGCCAGCAGCCCAGGGACTAGCGGGAGGGCGGGGAATGAGCAGTTCTTC. The whole variable domain, remainder taken from reference TRBV5-4 and TRBJ2-1, is ETGVTQSPTHLIKTRGQQVTLRCSSQSGHNTVSWYQQALGQGPQFIFQYYREEENGRGNFPPRFSGLQFPNYSSELNVNALELDDSALYLCASSPGTSGRAGNEQFFGPGTRLTVL.